The 4 T cell receptor beta chains listed next were all sequenced from one sample in a study of T-cell reconstitution after alpha-beta-depleted transplantation in children. Preparation of the TCRbeta library used unique molecular identifiers. TCRdb recomputed calls from the PCR reads with MiXCR, one row per CDR3 protein. The sample has hundreds of thousands of distinct CDR3 sequences, more than 9% seen once. The sequences come from PBMCs from the stem cell graft donor, collected from the stem cell graft. The source is a human donor who donated a stem cell graft to a child with acute myeloid leukemia.

This chain uses TRBV28 with TRBJ1-1; no reliable D call. V lost 8 bases, J lost 3 bases, and 10 bases lay in between. The germline gives CDR1 MDHEN, CDR2 SYDVKM. CDR3 length: 12 residues. This CDR3 reads CASLGRDTEAFF. Here the CDR3 DNA reads TGTGCCAGCCTCGGGAGGGACACTGAAGCTTTCTTT. Full variable domain (remainder filled in from reference TRBV28 and TRBJ1-1): DVKVTQSSRYLVKRTGEKVFLECVQDMDHENMFWYRQDPGLGLRLIYFSYDVKMKEKGDIPEGYSVSREKKERFSLILESASTNQTSMYLCASLGRDTEAFFGQGTRLTVV.

The chain recombines TRBV6-5 with TRBJ1-2, with a tentative D call TRBD1 (5 bases). Trimming took off 0 bases at V and 6 bases at J, with 11 bases between the two ends. Germline V gene data show CDR1 as MNHEY and CDR2 as SVGAGI. The CDR3 has 14 amino acids. The CDR3 DNA follows: TGTGCCAGCAGTTACTCCGGGGCTTATGATGGCTACACCTTC. It encodes CASSYSGAYDGYTF.

The sample holds many counts of this clonotype. The rearrangement joins TRBV29-1 to TRBJ2-3; D is unclear. Germline CDR1 SQVTM, CDR2 ANQGSEA. This CDR3 is 12 amino acids long. The V end lost 1 base, the J end lost 6 bases, and 8 bases lay between the germline ends. The CDR3 sequence is CSVEAYVDTQYF. The CDR3 nucleotides are TGCAGCGTTGAAGCGTACGTGGATACGCAGTATTTT.

This clonotype has just a few counts. The V gene is TRBV7-2, the J gene TRBJ2-5, with D maybe TRBD2 (5 bases). The CDR3 has 17 amino acids. Germline loops: CDR1 SGHTA, CDR2 FQGNSA. Deletions cut 2 bases from V and 5 bases from J, with 21 bases between. CDR3 region: CASSLIRPRHRGETQYF. CDR3 bases: TGTGCCAGCAGCTTAATTCGTCCGAGACACCGAGGGGAGACCCAGTACTTC.